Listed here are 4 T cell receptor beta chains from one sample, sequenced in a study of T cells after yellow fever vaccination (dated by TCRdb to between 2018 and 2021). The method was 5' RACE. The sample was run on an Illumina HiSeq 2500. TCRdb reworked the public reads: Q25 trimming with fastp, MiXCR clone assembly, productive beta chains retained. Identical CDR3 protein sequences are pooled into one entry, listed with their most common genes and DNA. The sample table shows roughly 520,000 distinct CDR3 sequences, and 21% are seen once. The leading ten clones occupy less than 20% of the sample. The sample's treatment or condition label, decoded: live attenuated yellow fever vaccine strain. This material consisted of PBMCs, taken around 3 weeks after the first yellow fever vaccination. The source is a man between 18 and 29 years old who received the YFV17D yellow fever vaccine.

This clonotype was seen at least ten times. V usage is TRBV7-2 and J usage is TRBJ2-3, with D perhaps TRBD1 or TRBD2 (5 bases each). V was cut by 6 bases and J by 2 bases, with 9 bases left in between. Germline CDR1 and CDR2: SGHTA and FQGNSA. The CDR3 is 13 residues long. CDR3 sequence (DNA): TGTGCCAGCAGTCGGGACCTCACAGATACGCAGTATTTT. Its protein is CASSRDLTDTQYF.

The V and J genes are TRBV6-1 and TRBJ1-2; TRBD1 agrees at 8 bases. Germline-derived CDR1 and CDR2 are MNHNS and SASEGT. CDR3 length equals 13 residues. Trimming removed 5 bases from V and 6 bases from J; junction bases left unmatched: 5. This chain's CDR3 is CASSKGQVDGYTF. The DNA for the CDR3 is TGTGCCAGCAGTAAGGGACAGGTTGATGGCTACACCTTC.

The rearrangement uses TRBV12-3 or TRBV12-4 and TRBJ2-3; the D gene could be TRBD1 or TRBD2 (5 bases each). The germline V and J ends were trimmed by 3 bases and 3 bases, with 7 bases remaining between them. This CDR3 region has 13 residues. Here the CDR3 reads CASSLWGTDTQYF. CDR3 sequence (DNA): TGTGCCAGCAGTTTGTGGGGGACAGATACGCAGTATTTT.

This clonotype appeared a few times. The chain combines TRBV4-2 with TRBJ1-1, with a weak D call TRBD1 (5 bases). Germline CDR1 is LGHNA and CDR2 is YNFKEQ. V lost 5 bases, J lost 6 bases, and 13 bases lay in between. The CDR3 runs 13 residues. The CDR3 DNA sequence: TGTGCCAGCAGCGGGGGGACGTTGGCTGAAGCTTTCTTT. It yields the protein CASSGGTLAEAFF.